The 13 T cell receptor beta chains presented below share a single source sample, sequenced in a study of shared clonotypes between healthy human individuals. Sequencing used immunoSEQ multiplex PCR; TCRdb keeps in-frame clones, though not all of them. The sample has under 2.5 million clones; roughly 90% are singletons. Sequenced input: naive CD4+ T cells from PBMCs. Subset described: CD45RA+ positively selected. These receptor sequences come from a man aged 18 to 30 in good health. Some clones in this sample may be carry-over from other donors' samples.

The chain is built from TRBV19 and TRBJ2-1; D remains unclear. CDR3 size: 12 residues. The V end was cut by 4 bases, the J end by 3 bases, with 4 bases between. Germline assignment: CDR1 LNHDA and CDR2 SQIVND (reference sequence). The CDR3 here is CASSRDYNEQFF. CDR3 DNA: TGTGCCAGTAGTAGGGACTACAATGAGCAGTTCTTC.

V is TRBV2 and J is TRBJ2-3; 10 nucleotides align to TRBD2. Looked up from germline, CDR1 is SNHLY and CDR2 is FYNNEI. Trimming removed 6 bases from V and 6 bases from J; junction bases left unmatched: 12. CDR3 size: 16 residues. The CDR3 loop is CASRASGRGVFDTQYF. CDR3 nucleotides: TGTGCCAGCAGAGCTAGCGGGAGAGGGGTGTTTGATACGCAGTATTTT.

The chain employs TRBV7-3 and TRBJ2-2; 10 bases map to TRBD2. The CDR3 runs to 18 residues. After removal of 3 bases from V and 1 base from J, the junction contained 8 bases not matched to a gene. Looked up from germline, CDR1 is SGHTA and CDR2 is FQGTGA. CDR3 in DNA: TGTGCCAGCAGCTTCAAACTAGCGGGACCCGAGAACACCGGGGAGCTGTTTTTT. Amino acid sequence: CASSFKLAGPENTGELFF.

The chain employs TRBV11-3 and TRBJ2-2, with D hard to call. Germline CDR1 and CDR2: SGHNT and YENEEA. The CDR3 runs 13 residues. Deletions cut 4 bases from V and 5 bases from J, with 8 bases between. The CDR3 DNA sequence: TGTGCCAGCAGCTCTCTAGTGACCGGGGAGCTGTTTTTT. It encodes CASSSLVTGELFF.

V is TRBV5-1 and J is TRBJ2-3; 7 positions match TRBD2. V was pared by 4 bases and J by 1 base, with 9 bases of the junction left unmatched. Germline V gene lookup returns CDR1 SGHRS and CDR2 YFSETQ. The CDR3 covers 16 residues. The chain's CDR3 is CASSRGTNVGTDTQYF. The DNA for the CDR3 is TGCGCCAGCAGCCGAGGGACTAATGTTGGCACAGATACGCAGTATTTT. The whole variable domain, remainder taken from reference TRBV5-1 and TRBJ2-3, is KAGVTQTPRYLIKTRGQQVTLSCSPISGHRSVSWYQQTPGQGLQFLFEYFSETQRNKGNFPGRFSGRQFSNSRSEMNVSTLELGDSALYLCASSRGTNVGTDTQYFGPGTRLTVL.

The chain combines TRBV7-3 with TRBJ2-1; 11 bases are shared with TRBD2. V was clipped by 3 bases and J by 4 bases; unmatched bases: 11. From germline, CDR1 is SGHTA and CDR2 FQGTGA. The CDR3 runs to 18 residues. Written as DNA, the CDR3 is TGTGCCAGCAGCTTCTTAGGGGCGACTAGCGGGGTTTACAATGAGCAGTTCTTC. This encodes CASSFLGATSGVYNEQFF.

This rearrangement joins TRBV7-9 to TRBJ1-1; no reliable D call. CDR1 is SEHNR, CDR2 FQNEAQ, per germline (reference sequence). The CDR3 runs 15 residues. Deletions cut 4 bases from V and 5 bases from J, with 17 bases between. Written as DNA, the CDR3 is TGTGCCAGCAGCTCCCAAGAAGGGTATGGGACTGAAGCTTTCTTT. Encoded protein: CASSSQEGYGTEAFF.

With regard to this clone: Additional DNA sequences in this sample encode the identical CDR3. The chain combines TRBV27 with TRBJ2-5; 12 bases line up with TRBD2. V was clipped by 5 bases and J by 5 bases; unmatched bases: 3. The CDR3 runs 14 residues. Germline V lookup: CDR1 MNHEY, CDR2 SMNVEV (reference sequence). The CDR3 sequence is CASSLAGGGETQYF. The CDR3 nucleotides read TGTGCCAGCAGTCTAGCGGGAGGGGGGGAGACCCAGTACTTC.

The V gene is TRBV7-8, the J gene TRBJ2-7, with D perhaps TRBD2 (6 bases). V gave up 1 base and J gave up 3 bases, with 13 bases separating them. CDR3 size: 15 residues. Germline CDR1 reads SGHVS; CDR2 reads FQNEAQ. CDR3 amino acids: CASSLGLVGGYEQYF. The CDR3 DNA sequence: TGTGCCAGCAGCTTAGGGTTGGTGGGAGGCTACGAGCAGTACTTC.

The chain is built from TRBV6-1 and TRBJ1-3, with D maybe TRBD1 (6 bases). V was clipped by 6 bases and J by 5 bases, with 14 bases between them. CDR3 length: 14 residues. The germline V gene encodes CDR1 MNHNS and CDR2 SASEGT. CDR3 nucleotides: TGTGCCAGCAGGGAGGGACACGAGAGAAACACCATATATTTT. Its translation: CASREGHERNTIYF.

CDR3 coding DNA: TGCGCCAGCAGCTCCAACACCTACGATGGCTACACCTTC. It codes for CASSSNTYDGYTF. The rearrangement uses TRBV5-1 and TRBJ1-2; no definite D call. This CDR3 is built from 13 residues. From germline, CDR1 is SGHRS and CDR2 YFSETQ. Trimming took 3 bases from V and 6 from J, leaving 12 bases between them.

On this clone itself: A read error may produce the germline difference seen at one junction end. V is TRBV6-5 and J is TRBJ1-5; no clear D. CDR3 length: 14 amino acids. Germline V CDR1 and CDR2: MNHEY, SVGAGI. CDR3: CAGSFGGLNQPQHF. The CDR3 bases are TGTGCCGGCAGTTTCGGAGGGCTCAATCAGCCCCAGCATTTT.

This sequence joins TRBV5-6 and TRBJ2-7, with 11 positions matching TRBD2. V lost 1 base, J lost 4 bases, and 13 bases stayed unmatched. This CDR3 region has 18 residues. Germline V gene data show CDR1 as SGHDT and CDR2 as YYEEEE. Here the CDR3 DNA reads TGTGCCAGCAGCTTGTTGGGTCTAGCGGGAGGCAAAACTTACGAGCAGTACTTC. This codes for CASSLLGLAGGKTYEQYF. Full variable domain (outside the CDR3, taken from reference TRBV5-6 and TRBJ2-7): DAGVTQSPTHLIKTRGQQVTLRCSPKSGHDTVSWYQQALGQGPQFIFQYYEEEERQRGNFPDRFSGHQFPNYSSELNVNALLLGDSALYLCASSLLGLAGGKTYEQYFGPGTRLTVT.